Presented here are 23 T cell receptor beta chains from one specimen sequenced in a study of blood T cell repertoires in COVID-19 (dated by TCRdb to 2019 to 2021). Libraries were built with the immunoSEQ multiplex PCR assay. TCRdb obtained this table from immuneACCESS and retained in-frame rearrangements with V and J assigned. These tables miss some clones; where compared with another copy, unresolved V genes account for less than half of the shortfall, and the remainder is unexplained. The sample data list around 200,000 clones, and around 90% of these were observed just once. The ten top clones hold 1.2% of the sample. Sequenced sample: PBMCs or T cells enriched from blood (not recorded which). These receptors originate from a man aged 30 to 39 who had recovered from COVID-19.

The chain uses TRBV27 and TRBJ1-4; D unresolved. In germline, CDR1 is MNHEY, CDR2 SMNVEV (reference sequence). V lost 0 bases and J 0 bases, leaving 8 bases between the germline ends. This CDR3 contains 16 residues. CDR3 in amino acids: CASSLSVETTNEKLFF. The CDR3 DNA reads as TGTGCCAGCAGTTTATCGGTAGAAACAACTAATGAAAAACTGTTTTTT.

CDR3 DNA sequence: TGTGCCAGCAGCACGGGACTCTTTCGAGATACGCAGTATTTT. Residues: CASSTGLFRDTQYF. The chain links TRBV27 to TRBJ2-3, with a weak D call TRBD2 (6 bases). In germline, CDR1 is MNHEY, CDR2 SMNVEV (reference sequence). The V and J ends lost 6 bases and 5 bases respectively, with 15 bases between them. The CDR3 loop spans 14 amino acids.

This rearrangement joins TRBV7-2 to TRBJ2-3; 10 bases line up with TRBD1. The length of the CDR3 is 15 residues. Germline V lookup: CDR1 SGHTA, CDR2 FQGNSA. Trimming cost V 2 bases and J 4 bases; bases outside gene matches: 3. CDR3 in amino acids: CASSLTGQGSDTQYF. CDR3 DNA sequence: TGTGCCAGCAGCTTAACGGGACAGGGGTCAGATACGCAGTATTTT.

The sample holds one count of this clone. V gene TRBV5-1 combines with J gene TRBJ2-4, with D possibly being TRBD2 (6 bases). The CDR3 length is 16 residues. Germline CDR1 reads SGHRS; CDR2 reads YFSETQ. Trimming took 3 bases from V and 0 from J, leaving 13 bases between them. The CDR3 region has the DNA TGCGCCAGCAGCTCCACCTCGGGACTAGCCAAAAACATTCAGTACTTC. Its translation: CASSSTSGLAKNIQYF. Full variable domain (missing parts from reference TRBV5-1 and TRBJ2-4): KAGVTQTPRYLIKTRGQQVTLSCSPISGHRSVSWYQQTPGQGLQFLFEYFSETQRNKGNFPGRFSGRQFSNSRSEMNVSTLELGDSALYLCASSSTSGLAKNIQYFGAGTRLSVL.

The chain joins TRBV3-1 (or the pseudogene TRBV3-2) to TRBJ1-3; D is uncertain. The CDR3 totals 14 residues. V dropped 1 base and J dropped 0 bases, with 4 bases sitting between them. In germline, CDR1 is LGHDT, CDR2 YNNKEL (reference sequence). The CDR3 here is CASSQANSGNTIYF. As DNA, the CDR3 is TGTGCCAGCAGCCAAGCCAACTCTGGAAACACCATATATTTT.

The V and J genes are TRBV6-2 or TRBV6-3 and TRBJ2-3; TRBD1 might be the D (5 bases). V lost 2 bases and J lost 0, with 18 bases in between. The CDR3 totals 18 residues. Germline CDR1 MNHEY, CDR2 SVGEGT. The CDR3 reads CASSYRNPPGSSTDTQYF. The CDR3 DNA is TGTGCCAGCAGTTACCGGAACCCTCCAGGGTCTAGCACAGATACGCAGTATTTT.

This clone was found a few times. The chain joins TRBV27 to TRBJ1-1; 10 bases fit TRBD1. Germline CDR1 reads MNHEY; CDR2 reads SMNVEV (reference sequence). The CDR3 contains 18 residues. Trimming at V came to 3 bases and at J to 0 bases, leaving 10 bases not matched to a gene. CDR3 coding DNA: TGTGCCAGCAGTTTGATATCCGGGACAGGGGCGATGAACACTGAAGCTTTCTTT. Translation: CASSLISGTGAMNTEAFF.

V gene TRBV10-3 combines with J gene TRBJ2-7, with TRBD1 as a possible D gene (6 bases). The germline CDR1 and CDR2 sequences are ENHRY and SYGVKD. The length of the CDR3 is 13 residues. Between the trimmed V and J ends, which lost 6 bases and 2 bases, there was a span of 11 bases. CDR3: CAIRRDTPYEQYF. In DNA, the CDR3 is TGTGCCATCAGACGGGACACCCCCTACGAGCAGTACTTC.

The chain joins TRBV2 to TRBJ2-7, with 8 bases identical to TRBD1. Germline CDR1 and CDR2: SNHLY and FYNNEI. V gave up 10 bases and J gave up 3 bases; unmatched junction bases: 8. This CDR3 is built from 13 residues. The CDR3 sequence: CAITTDRGYEQYF. The DNA of the CDR3 is TGTGCCATCACGACCGACAGGGGCTACGAGCAGTACTTC.

This clone appeared once. The V call is TRBV7-9, the J call TRBJ2-7; 9 nucleotides agree with TRBD2. CDR3 length: 14 amino acids. The junction had 5 bases not matched to a gene; V was cut back by 7 bases and J by 1 base. Germline V gene sequence: CDR1 SEHNR, CDR2 FQNEAQ (reference sequence). The CDR3 coding sequence is TGTGCCAGCAACGAGCGGGAGGAATCCTACGAGCAGTACTTC. Residues: CASNEREESYEQYF.

J is TRBJ1-2 and V is TRBV4-1, with D perhaps matching TRBD1 (5 bases). CDR1 is MGHRA and CDR2 is YSYEKL in the germline V gene. The CDR3 has 15 amino acids. The germline V and J ends were trimmed by 1 base and 6 bases, with 15 bases remaining between them. The CDR3 region is CASSQVAGPRDGYTF. In DNA form, the CDR3 reads TGCGCCAGCAGCCAAGTGGCAGGGCCTAGGGATGGCTACACCTTC.

This sequence joins TRBV4-1 and TRBJ2-2; D ambiguous. The CDR3 is made up of 15 amino acids. Germline V gene sequence: CDR1 MGHRA, CDR2 YSYEKL. Trimming took 6 bases from V and 1 from J, leaving 12 bases between them. For the CDR3, the DNA is TGCGCCAGCAGTTCGGTCGCTGGGAACACCGGGGAGCTGTTTTTT. It specifies CASSSVAGNTGELFF.

The rearrangement uses TRBV14 and TRBJ1-2, with D possibly matching TRBD1 (6 bases). CDR1 and CDR2 from the germline V gene are SGHDN and FVKESK. V lost 6 bases, J lost 7 bases, and 15 bases lay in between. The CDR3 covers 13 residues. CDR3 in DNA: TGTGCCAGCAGTAAACAGGGAGTCTCTGGCTACACCTTC. It specifies CASSKQGVSGYTF. The full variable domain, with the rest looked up from reference TRBV14 and TRBJ1-2, is EAGVTQFPSHSVIEKGQTVTLRCDPISGHDNLYWYRRVMGKEIKFLLHFVKESKQDESGMPNNRFLAERTGGTYSTLKVQPAELEDSGVYFCASSKQGVSGYTFGSGTRLTVV.

The J gene is TRBJ1-1, the V gene TRBV12-2. TRBV12-2 is designated a pseudogene. This CDR3 region has 11 residues. CDR3 nucleotides: TGTGCAAGTCGCCCGGACACTGAAGCTTTCTTT. Its protein is CASRPDTEAFF.

The CDR3 DNA is TGTGCCAGCAGTCAGGGGAATCAGCCCCAGCATTTT. Amino acids: CASSQGNQPQHF. The chain couples TRBV27 to TRBJ1-5; tentative D call: TRBD1 (6 bases). CDR1 is MNHEY and CDR2 is SMNVEV in the germline V gene (reference sequence). Trimming shortened V by 5 bases and J by 4 bases, and 6 bases separated the two germline ends. The CDR3 has 12 residues.

The genes are TRBV12-3 or TRBV12-4 and TRBJ1-3, with TRBD1 as a possible D gene (5 bases). This CDR3 contains 13 residues. Trimming removed 1 base from V and 6 bases from J, with 7 bases in between. The CDR3 coding sequence is TGTGCCAGCAGTTTAGGACAGAAAAACACCATATATTTT. This encodes CASSLGQKNTIYF.

The CDR3 DNA follows: TGTGCCAGTTTGGACAGGGGAGGAGCCGGGGAGCTGTTTTTT. As protein: CASLDRGGAGELFF. The chain links TRBV19 to TRBJ2-2, with TRBD1 matching over 9 bases. Germline CDR1 LNHDA, CDR2 SQIVND (reference sequence). V dropped 8 bases and J dropped 6; count of bases not matched to a gene: 7. The CDR3 extends over 14 amino acids.

This chain links TRBV6-5 with TRBJ1-3; D not resolved. Germline values: CDR1 MNHEY, CDR2 SVGAGI. Trimming took 8 bases from V and 2 from J, leaving 7 bases between them. The CDR3 loop spans 12 amino acids. CDR3 residues: CASGEAGNTIYF. The CDR3 bases are TGTGCCAGCGGGGAGGCTGGAAACACCATATATTTT.

The chain uses TRBV3-1 (or the pseudogene TRBV3-2) and TRBJ1-6, with TRBD1 identical over 8 bases. The CDR3 sequence is 15 residues long. V shed 5 bases, J shed 7 bases, and the junction held 7 bases outside the gene matches. The germline V gene has CDR1 LGHDT and CDR2 YNNKEL (reference sequence). The DNA for the CDR3 is TGTGCCAGCAGCTCACCGGGACAGGTGAATTCACCCCTCCACTTT. This encodes CASSSPGQVNSPLHF.

The V and J genes are TRBV4-2 and TRBJ2-7, with 11 bases that match TRBD2. This CDR3 region has 15 residues. In germline, CDR1 is LGHNA, CDR2 YNFKEQ. The junction had 7 bases not matched to a gene; V was cut back by 2 bases and J by 7 bases. The CDR3 protein is CASSQPSGGSWEQYF. The CDR3, as DNA: TGTGCCAGCAGCCAACCTAGCGGGGGGTCGTGGGAGCAGTACTTC.

The chain employs TRBV19 and TRBJ2-5; 7 bases agree with TRBD1. Per germline, CDR1 LNHDA and CDR2 SQIVND (reference sequence). V dropped 1 base and J dropped 0; count of bases not matched to a gene: 2. The CDR3 length is 15 residues. The CDR3 DNA sequence: TGTGCCAGTAGTATAGGGGACAGTCACCAAGAGACCCAGTACTTC. Its protein product is CASSIGDSHQETQYF.

This clone showed up just a few times. This chain connects TRBV21-1 to TRBJ1-6; TRBD1, the table's D call, lacks a check against the DNA. TRBV21-1 counts as a pseudogene. The CDR3 covers 18 residues. The CDR3 DNA is TGTGCCAGCAGCAAAGAGGGTGGCAGGGGGCTTGTGGATTCACCCCTCCACTTT. It yields the protein CASSKEGGRGLVDSPLHF.

This chain connects TRBV10-3 to TRBJ1-2; possible D gene TRBD1, 5 bases. Germline assignment: CDR1 ENHRY and CDR2 SYGVKD. The CDR3 is 13 amino acids. Trimming removed 2 bases from V and 5 bases from J, with 9 bases in between. CDR3 sequence: CAISEGSGYGYTF. The DNA of the CDR3 is TGTGCCATCAGTGAGGGGTCAGGGTATGGCTACACCTTC.